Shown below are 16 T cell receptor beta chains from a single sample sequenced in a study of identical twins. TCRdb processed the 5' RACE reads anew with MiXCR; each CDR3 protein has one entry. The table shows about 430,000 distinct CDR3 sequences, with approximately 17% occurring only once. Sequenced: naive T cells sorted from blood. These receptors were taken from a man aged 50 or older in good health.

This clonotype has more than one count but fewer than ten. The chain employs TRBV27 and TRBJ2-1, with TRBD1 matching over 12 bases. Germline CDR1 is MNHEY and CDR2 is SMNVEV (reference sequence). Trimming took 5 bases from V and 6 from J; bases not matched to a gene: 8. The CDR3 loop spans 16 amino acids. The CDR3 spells CASSPSRDRGPNEQFF. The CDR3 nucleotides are TGTGCCAGCAGTCCATCCCGGGACAGGGGGCCCAATGAGCAGTTCTTC.

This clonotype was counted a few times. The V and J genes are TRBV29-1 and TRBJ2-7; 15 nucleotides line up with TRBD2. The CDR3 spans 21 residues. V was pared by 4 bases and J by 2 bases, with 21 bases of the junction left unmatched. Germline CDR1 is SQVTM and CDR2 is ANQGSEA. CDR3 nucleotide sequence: TGCAGCGTTGCCTGGGGCCTGTCCGGGACTAGCGGGAGGCCTGGTGCCTACGAGCAGTACTTC. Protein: CSVAWGLSGTSGRPGAYEQYF.

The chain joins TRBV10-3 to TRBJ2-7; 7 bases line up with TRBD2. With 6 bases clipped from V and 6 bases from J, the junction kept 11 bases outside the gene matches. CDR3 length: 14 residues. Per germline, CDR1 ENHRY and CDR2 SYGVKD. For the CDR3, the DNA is TGTGCCATCAGCAGTGCGGCGGGAGTACCCGAGCAGTACTTC. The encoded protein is CAISSAAGVPEQYF.

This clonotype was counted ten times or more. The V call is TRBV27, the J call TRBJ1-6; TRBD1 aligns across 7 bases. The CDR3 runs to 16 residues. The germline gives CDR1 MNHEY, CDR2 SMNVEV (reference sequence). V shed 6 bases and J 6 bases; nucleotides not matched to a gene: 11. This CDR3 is CASRRTGAQPNSPLHF. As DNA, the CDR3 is TGTGCCAGCAGACGAACAGGGGCCCAACCTAATTCACCCCTCCACTTT.

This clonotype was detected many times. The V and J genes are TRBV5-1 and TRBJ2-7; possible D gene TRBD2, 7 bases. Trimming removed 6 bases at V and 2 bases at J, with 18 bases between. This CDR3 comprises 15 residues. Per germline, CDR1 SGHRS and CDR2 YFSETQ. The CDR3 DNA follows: TGCGCCAGCAACCCGGGGGGCGGGAACGCCTACGAGCAGTACTTC. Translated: CASNPGGGNAYEQYF.

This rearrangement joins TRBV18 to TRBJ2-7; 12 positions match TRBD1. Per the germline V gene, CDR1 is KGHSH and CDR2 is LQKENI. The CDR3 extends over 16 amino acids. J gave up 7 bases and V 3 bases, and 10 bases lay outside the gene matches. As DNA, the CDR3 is TGTGCCAGCTCACCTTTCCGGGACAGGGGGCCGAGGGAGCAGTACTTC. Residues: CASSPFRDRGPREQYF. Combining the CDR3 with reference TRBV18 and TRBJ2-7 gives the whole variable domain NAGVMQNPRHLVRRRGQEARLRCSPMKGHSHVYWYRQLPEEGLKFMVYLQKENIIDESGMPKERFSAEFPKEGPSILRIQQVVRGDSAAYFCASSPFRDRGPREQYFGPGTRLTVT.

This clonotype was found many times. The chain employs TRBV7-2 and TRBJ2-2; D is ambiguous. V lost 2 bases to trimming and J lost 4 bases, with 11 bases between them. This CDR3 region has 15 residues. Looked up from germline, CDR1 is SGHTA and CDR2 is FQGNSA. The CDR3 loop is CASSLRAGLTGELFF. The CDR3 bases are TGTGCCAGCAGCTTAAGGGCAGGCCTCACCGGGGAGCTGTTTTTT.

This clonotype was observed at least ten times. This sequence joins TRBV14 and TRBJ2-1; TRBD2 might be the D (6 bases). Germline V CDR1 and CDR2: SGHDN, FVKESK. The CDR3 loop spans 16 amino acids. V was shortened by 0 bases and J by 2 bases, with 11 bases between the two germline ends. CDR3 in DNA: TGTGCCAGCAGCCAAGATCATGGACTAACCTACAATGAGCAGTTCTTC. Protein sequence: CASSQDHGLTYNEQFF.

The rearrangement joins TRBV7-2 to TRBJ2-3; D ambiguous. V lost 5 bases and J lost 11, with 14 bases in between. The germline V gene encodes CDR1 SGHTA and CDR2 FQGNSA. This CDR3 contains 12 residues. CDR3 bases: TGTGCCAGCAGCGGTCGGGCGTGGTGGCAGTATTTT. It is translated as CASSGRAWWQYF.

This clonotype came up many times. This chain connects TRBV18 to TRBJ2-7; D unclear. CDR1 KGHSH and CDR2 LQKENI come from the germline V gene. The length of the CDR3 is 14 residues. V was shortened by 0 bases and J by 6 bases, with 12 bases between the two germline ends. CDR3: CASSPPMTPVEQYF. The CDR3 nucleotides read TGTGCCAGCTCACCACCTATGACACCGGTCGAGCAGTACTTC.

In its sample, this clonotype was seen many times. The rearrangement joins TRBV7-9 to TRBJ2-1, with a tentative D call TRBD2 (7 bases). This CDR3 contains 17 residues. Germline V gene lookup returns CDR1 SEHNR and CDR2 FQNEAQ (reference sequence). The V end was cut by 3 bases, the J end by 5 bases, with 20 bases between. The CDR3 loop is CASSFYVSGGGNNEQFF. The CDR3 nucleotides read TGTGCCAGCAGCTTCTACGTCTCTGGGGGGGGCAACAATGAGCAGTTCTTC.

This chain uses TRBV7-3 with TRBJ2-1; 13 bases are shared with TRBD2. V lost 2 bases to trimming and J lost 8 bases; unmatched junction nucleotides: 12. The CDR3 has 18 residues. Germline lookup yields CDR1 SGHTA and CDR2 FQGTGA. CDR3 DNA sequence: TGTGCCAGCAGCTTAGAGTCACCGGGACTAGCGGGATCCGATGAGCAGTTCTTC. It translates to CASSLESPGLAGSDEQFF.

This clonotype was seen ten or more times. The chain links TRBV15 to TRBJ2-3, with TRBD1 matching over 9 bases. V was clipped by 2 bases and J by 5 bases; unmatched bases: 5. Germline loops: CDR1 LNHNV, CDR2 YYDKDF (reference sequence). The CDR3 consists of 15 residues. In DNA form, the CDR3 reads TGTGCCACCAGCAGAAGACAGGGGGTACAAGATACGCAGTATTTT. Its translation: CATSRRQGVQDTQYF.

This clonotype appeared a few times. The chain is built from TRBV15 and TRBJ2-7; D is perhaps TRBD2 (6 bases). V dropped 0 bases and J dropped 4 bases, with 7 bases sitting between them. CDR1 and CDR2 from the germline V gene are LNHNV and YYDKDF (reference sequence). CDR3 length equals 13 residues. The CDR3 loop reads CATSRDAGYEQYF. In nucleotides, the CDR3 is TGTGCCACCAGCAGAGATGCGGGGTACGAGCAGTACTTC.

The CDR3 nucleotides are TGTGCCAGCAGCGTAGCGGGAGGGGGCGAGGTCATTCAGTACTTC. Protein sequence: CASSVAGGGEVIQYF. V and J are TRBV9 and TRBJ2-4; TRBD2 is a possible D gene (8 bases). CDR1 SGDLS and CDR2 YYNGEE come from the germline V gene. The ends were cut back, 0 bases at V and 9 bases at J, with 16 bases in the middle. The CDR3 is 15 residues long.

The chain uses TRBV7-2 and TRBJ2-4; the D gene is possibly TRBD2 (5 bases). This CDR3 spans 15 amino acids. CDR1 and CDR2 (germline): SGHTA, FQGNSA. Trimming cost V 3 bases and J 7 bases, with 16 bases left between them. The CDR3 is CASSFAGFGTNIQYF. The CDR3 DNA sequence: TGTGCCAGCAGCTTTGCGGGTTTTGGTACGAACATTCAGTACTTC. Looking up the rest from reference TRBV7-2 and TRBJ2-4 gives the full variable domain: GAGVSQSPSNKVTEKGKDVELRCDPISGHTALYWYRQSLGQGLEFLIYFQGNSAPDKSGLPSDRFSAERTGGSVSTLTIQRTQQEDSAVYLCASSFAGFGTNIQYFGAGTRLSVL.